The 10 T cell receptor beta chains below were found in one sample sequenced in a study of beta chain features in type 1 diabetes. Expressed TCRB transcripts were sequenced after all isolated RNA was converted to cDNA. The data were produced by immunoSEQ multiplex PCR, yet TCRdb's version contains in-frame clones alone and is incomplete. The sample has around 350,000 clones; around 12% are singletons. The specimen was naive CD4+ T cells from blood. The receptors were gathered from a man aged 18 to 30 in good health.

In its sample, this clone was seen a few times. The V and J genes are TRBV30 and TRBJ1-1; TRBD1 is a possible D gene (5 bases). Germline values: CDR1 GTSNPN, CDR2 SVGIG (reference sequence). V was shortened by 3 bases and J by 4 bases, with 18 bases between the two germline ends. The CDR3 extends over 15 amino acids. The CDR3 here is CAWSKRRQSSTEAFF. The DNA for the CDR3 is TGTGCCTGGAGCAAGCGTCGACAGTCGTCCACTGAAGCTTTCTTT.

The chain couples TRBV9 to TRBJ2-5, with TRBD1 matching over 10 bases. CDR3 length equals 15 residues. Germline V CDR1 and CDR2: SGDLS, YYNGEE. Trimming at V came to 3 bases and at J to 5 bases, leaving 7 bases not matched to a gene. CDR3 protein: CASSATPGQGETQYF. The CDR3 coding sequence is TGTGCCAGCAGCGCTACCCCGGGACAGGGGGAGACCCAGTACTTC.

This sequence joins TRBV6-6 and TRBJ2-2; D not certain. The V and J ends lost 6 bases and 6 bases respectively, with 8 bases between them. The CDR3 runs to 12 residues. Germline CDR1 reads MNHNY; CDR2 reads SVGAGI (reference sequence). The chain's CDR3 is CASSQSAGELFF. As DNA, the CDR3 is TGTGCCAGCAGCCAGTCCGCCGGGGAGCTGTTTTTT.

V and J are TRBV30 and TRBJ1-6; 7 bases agree with TRBD1. This CDR3 has 17 amino acids. V was clipped by 5 bases and J by 7 bases; unmatched bases: 17. Germline V gene sequence: CDR1 GTSNPN, CDR2 SVGIG (reference sequence). The CDR3 nucleotides read TGTGCCTGGGCCGCCGTTAACCCGGGACAGAGCAATTCACCCCTCCACTTT. Translating it yields CAWAAVNPGQSNSPLHF.

This clone has just a few counts. This chain links TRBV4-3 with TRBJ1-2; possibly TRBD1 for D (5 bases). CDR1 is LGHNA and CDR2 is YSLEER in the germline V gene. The CDR3 length is 17 residues. Trimming cost V 0 bases and J 8 bases, with 22 bases left between them. CDR3 sequence: CASSQDISWGEVEGYTF. CDR3 bases: TGCGCCAGCAGCCAAGACATATCATGGGGGGAAGTGGAGGGCTACACCTTC.

This clone was seen a handful of times. CDR3 residues: CASSPRSNEKLFF. CDR3 bases: TGTGCCAGCAGCCCTCGAAGCAATGAAAAACTGTTTTTT. The genes are TRBV2 and TRBJ1-4, with D hard to call. The germline V and J ends were trimmed by 6 bases and 5 bases, with 10 bases remaining between them. CDR1 and CDR2 from the germline V gene are SNHLY and FYNNEI. This CDR3 region has 13 residues. The whole variable domain, filled in from reference TRBV2 and TRBJ1-4, reads EPEVTQTPSHQVTQMGQEVILRCVPISNHLYFYWYRQILGQKVEFLVSFYNNEISEKSEIFDDQFSVERPDGSNFTLKIRSTKLEDSAMYFCASSPRSNEKLFFGSGTQLSVL.

V and J are TRBV5-4 and TRBJ2-1, with a possible D match to TRBD2 (5 bases). There are 16 residues in the CDR3. The germline gives CDR1 SGHNT, CDR2 YYREEE (reference sequence). Trimming removed 1 base at V and 0 bases at J, with 11 bases between. The CDR3 region has the DNA TGTGCCAGCAGCTTGTCCCAGCGGAGCTCCTACAATGAGCAGTTCTTC. Amino acid sequence: CASSLSQRSSYNEQFF.

V gene TRBV2 combines with J gene TRBJ1-5; perhaps TRBD1 as D (6 bases). Trimming left V 4 bases short and J 7 bases short, with 20 bases between. In germline, CDR1 is SNHLY, CDR2 FYNNEI. The CDR3 is 16 residues long. CDR3 sequence: CASSGVPGARGQPQHF. CDR3 nucleotides: TGTGCCAGCAGTGGGGTTCCAGGGGCAAGGGGCCAGCCCCAGCATTTT.

This sequence joins TRBV30 and TRBJ1-2, with 10 bases fitting TRBD1. The V segment lost 5 bases and the J segment 4 bases; nucleotides outside the gene matches: 7. The CDR3 runs to 14 residues. Germline assignment: CDR1 GTSNPN and CDR2 SVGIG (reference sequence). CDR3 sequence: CAWGTGTGVYGYTF. CDR3 DNA sequence: TGTGCCTGGGGAACCGGGACAGGGGTCTATGGCTACACCTTC.

This sequence joins TRBV2 and TRBJ1-1; 7 nucleotides line up with TRBD1. The V gene end was trimmed by 3 bases and the J gene end by 6 bases; junction bases not matched to a gene: 7. The CDR3 runs 14 residues. Germline assignment: CDR1 SNHLY and CDR2 FYNNEI. The CDR3 bases are TGTGCCAGCAGTGAGACAGGGACGGGGGCTGAAGCTTTCTTT. Translated, it gives CASSETGTGAEAFF.